Sequencing of this T cell receptor beta chain was carried out in a study of blood T cell repertoires in COVID-19. TCRdb's table, derived via immunoSEQ multiplex PCR, lists solely in-frame clones and lacks some. The sample holds roughly 240,000 clones, 83% seen once. J was trimmed by 3 bases and V by 8 bases; bases with no gene match: 11. From germline, CDR1 is MNHNY and CDR2 SVGAGI (reference sequence). CDR3 length equals 15 residues. This sequence originates from a woman aged 40 to 50 who had been exposed to COVID-19. The genes are TRBV6-6 and TRBJ2-3; TRBD2 agrees at 7 bases. Sequenced sample: PBMCs or T cells enriched from blood (not recorded which). The CDR3 nucleotides read TGTGCCAGCCGCCCTGGGGGGGGTACAACAGATACGCAGTATTTT. Its translation is CASRPGGGTTDTQYF.